Described below is a single TCR beta chain sequence and its context. The data were taken from a study of blood T cell repertoires in COVID-19. Turning to the study itself: The origin of the acute and convalescent COVID-19 samples was the United States, Italy and Spain. T cells, B-cell-depleted T cells, or PBMCs provided the cDNA or gDNA that served as material.

This CDR3 has 14 residues. Germline CDR1 reads SGHNT; CDR2 reads YENEEA. Trimming removed 2 bases from V and 1 base from J, with 6 bases in between. Original processing methods: Reference gene primer amplification gave nucleated cell count estimates. The method was immunoSEQ multiplex PCR; TCRdb's version includes in-frame clones alone and lacks a portion of them. Clone size and V and J calls were adopted from that table, with D and trimming inferred from the DNA. This table holds just under 350,000 clones, about 83% found once. This sequence was found in a man aged 25 to 45 with active or convalescent COVID-19. The sequenced sample was peripheral blood. V and J are TRBV11-3 and TRBJ2-1; tentatively, D is TRBD1 (5 bases). The CDR3 sequence: CASSLQGSYNEQFF. The CDR3 DNA follows: TGTGCCAGCAGCTTACAGGGTTCCTACAATGAGCAGTTCTTC.